This TCR beta chain was identified in a study of neurological immune-mediated disorders. CDR3 length equals 16 residues. From germline, CDR1 is MDHEN and CDR2 SYDVKM. One entry per CDR3 protein, called by TCRdb with MiXCR from the 5' RACE reads. This table has more than 30,000 distinct CDR3 sequences, 10% to 15% appearing once. With regard to this clonotype: Its antigen is still unknown. The CDR3 does not end in the conserved phenylalanine or tryptophan, so this is likely a read error.

As to time point: technical triplicate 2. Broader study findings: The highest TCR clonal expansion occurred in HTLV-1-associated myelopathy; multiple sclerosis fell below healthy controls.

The rearrangement joins TRBV28 to TRBJ1-5; 8 bases line up with TRBD1. Sequencing was performed on CD4+ T cells from blood. This receptor was obtained from a female donor with HTLV-1-associated myelopathy (HAM/TSP). Written as DNA, the CDR3 is TGTGCAAGCAGTTCGGGGGGCGGACAGGGTGGACAGCCACAGCATGTT. This codes for CASSSGGGQGGQPQHV.